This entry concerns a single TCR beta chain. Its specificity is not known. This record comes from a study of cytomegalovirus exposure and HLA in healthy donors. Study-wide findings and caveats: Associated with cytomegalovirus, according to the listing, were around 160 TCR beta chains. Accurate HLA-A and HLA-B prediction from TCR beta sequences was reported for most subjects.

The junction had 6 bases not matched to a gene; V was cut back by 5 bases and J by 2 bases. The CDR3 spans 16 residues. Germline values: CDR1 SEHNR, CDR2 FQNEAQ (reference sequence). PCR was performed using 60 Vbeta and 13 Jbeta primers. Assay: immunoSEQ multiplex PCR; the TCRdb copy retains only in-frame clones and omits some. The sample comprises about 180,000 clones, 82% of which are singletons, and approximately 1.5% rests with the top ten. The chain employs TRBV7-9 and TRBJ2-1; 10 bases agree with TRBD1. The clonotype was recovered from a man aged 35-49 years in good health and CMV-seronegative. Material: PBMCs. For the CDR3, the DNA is TGTGCCAGCAGCCGAAGACAGGGGGCGACCTACAATGAGCAGTTCTTC. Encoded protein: CASSRRQGATYNEQFF.